This is a list of T cell receptor beta chains from one sample in a study of cytomegalovirus exposure and HLA in healthy donors. This table comes from immunoSEQ multiplex PCR, and its TCRdb copy is limited to in-frame clones, with some not included. The sample shows about 150,000 clones, less than 85% of them seen only once. The sequencing sample was made of PBMCs. Receptor source: a boy aged 2 to 10 in good health and CMV-seronegative. Each CDR3 is given without its conserved first and last residue. D genes are given only for firm matches.

J: TRBJ1-5; D: -; V: TRBV7-6; CDR3: ASSSLGEPQH
J: TRBJ1-1; D: TRBD1; V: TRBV5-4; CDR3: ASSLADRQGALPNTEAF
J: TRBJ1-2; D: -; V: TRBV9; CDR3: ASSVALGAGGYT
J: TRBJ1-3; D: TRBD1; V: TRBV6-1; CDR3: ASSEQGVGNTIY
J: TRBJ1-1; D: -; V: TRBV5-6; CDR3: ASRATGAEAF
J: TRBJ2-1; D: TRBD2; V: TRBV7-6; CDR3: ASSSPGTSTSYNEQF
J: TRBJ2-1; D: -; V: TRBV21-1; CDR3: ASSGRLAGAYNEQF
J: TRBJ2-7; D: -; V: TRBV7-9; CDR3: ASSDGASYEQY
J: TRBJ2-1; D: -; V: TRBV29-1; CDR3: SVAGGARVVYNEQF
J: TRBJ1-2; D: -; V: TRBV7-2; CDR3: ASSLASHGYT
J: TRBJ2-3; D: -; V: TRBV9; CDR3: ASSVRGDSTRDTQY
J: TRBJ2-1; D: -; V: TRBV18; CDR3: ASSRRHSGWNEQF
J: TRBJ2-1; D: TRBD2; V: TRBV19; CDR3: ASSSTSGGSDEQF
J: TRBJ1-1; D: -; V: TRBV25-1; CDR3: ASSDGQPTNTEAF
J: TRBJ2-1; D: -; V: TRBV5-1; CDR3: ASQAGINEQF
J: TRBJ2-4; D: TRBD2; V: TRBV2; CDR3: ASSERGGQAKNIQY
J: TRBJ1-2; D: TRBD1; V: TRBV6-5; CDR3: ASSYSNRGRGDGYT
J: TRBJ2-2; D: -; V: TRBV6-5; CDR3: ASSELGGTGELF
J: TRBJ1-4; D: -; V: TRBV7-9; CDR3: ASSFGGQTFNEKLF
J: TRBJ2-1; D: -; V: TRBV30; CDR3: AWSIDSPREF
J: TRBJ1-1; D: TRBD1; V: TRBV9; CDR3: ASSVGQGRGEAF
J: TRBJ1-6; D: -; V: TRBV7-9; CDR3: ASSLDRGYSPLH
J: TRBJ1-2; D: TRBD1; V: TRBV19; CDR3: ASMGQGADGYT
J: TRBJ2-1; D: -; V: TRBV6-5; CDR3: ASRATSSPNEQF
J: TRBJ2-7; D: TRBD2; V: TRBV11-2; CDR3: ASSLVRTSGHEQY
J: TRBJ2-5; D: -; V: TRBV28; CDR3: ASSSGGQETQY
J: TRBJ1-2; D: TRBD1; V: TRBV6-5; CDR3: ASSLLGQGGYGYT
J: TRBJ1-1; D: TRBD1; V: TRBV5-6; CDR3: ASSFPQGVLYTEAF
J: TRBJ2-3; D: -; V: TRBV15; CDR3: ATSTGEGDTDTQY
J: TRBJ1-1; D: TRBD1; V: TRBV7-9; CDR3: ASSRGTGGDKDTEAF
J: -; D: TRBD2; V: TRBV5-4; CDR3: ASSLRAGSGRLRSYEQY
J: TRBJ2-2; D: TRBD1; V: TRBV15; CDR3: ATSRDPGQGAGELF
J: TRBJ2-5; D: -; V: TRBV14; CDR3: ASSPSRETQY
J: TRBJ2-5; D: TRBD2; V: TRBV6-1; CDR3: ASSESTSGVETQY
J: TRBJ2-2; D: -; V: TRBV11-2; CDR3: ASSFDRNTGELF
J: TRBJ1-2; D: -; V: TRBV28; CDR3: ASSLSTDFGYT
J: TRBJ1-1; D: -; V: TRBV29-1; CDR3: SVEKRLANTEAF
J: TRBJ1-1; D: -; V: TRBV5-1; CDR3: ASSPAGGTSNTEAF
J: TRBJ2-7; D: TRBD2; V: TRBV28; CDR3: AIAGTSGSSYEQY
J: TRBJ2-3; D: -; V: TRBV6-5; CDR3: ASRKLSGADTQY
J: TRBJ1-4; D: -; V: TRBV6-1; CDR3: ASSQPSELF
J: TRBJ2-7; D: TRBD1; V: TRBV5-8; CDR3: ASSFGTGVYEQY
J: TRBJ1-1; D: -; V: TRBV28; CDR3: ASSSSGPVGAF
J: TRBJ2-3; D: -; V: TRBV9; CDR3: ASSVAEGTDTQY
J: TRBJ2-1; D: -; V: TRBV28; CDR3: ASNSFEGGNYNEQF
J: TRBJ1-5; D: -; V: TRBV6-1; CDR3: ASSENRVKQPQH
J: TRBJ2-7; D: TRBD1; V: TRBV10-2; CDR3: ATCPLQGAAYEQY
J: TRBJ1-3; D: -; V: TRBV19; CDR3: ASMGGTSGNTIY
J: TRBJ2-7; D: TRBD2; V: TRBV19; CDR3: ASSGRSEQY
J: TRBJ1-3; D: TRBD1; V: TRBV10-1; CDR3: ASSEGQGSGNTIY
J: TRBJ2-6; D: TRBD1; V: TRBV23-1; CDR3: ASSHPGTGGLSGANVLT
J: TRBJ1-1; D: -; V: TRBV30; CDR3: AWLPAGSTEAF